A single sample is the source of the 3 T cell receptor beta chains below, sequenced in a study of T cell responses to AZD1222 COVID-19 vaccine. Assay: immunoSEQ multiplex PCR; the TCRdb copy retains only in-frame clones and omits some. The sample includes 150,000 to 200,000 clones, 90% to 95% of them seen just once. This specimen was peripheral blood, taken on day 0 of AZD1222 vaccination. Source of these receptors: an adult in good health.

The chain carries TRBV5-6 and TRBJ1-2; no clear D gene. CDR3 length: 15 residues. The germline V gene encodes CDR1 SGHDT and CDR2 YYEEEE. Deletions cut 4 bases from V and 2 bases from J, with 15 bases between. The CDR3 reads CASSPGWAYNYGYTF. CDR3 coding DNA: TGTGCCAGCAGCCCCGGCTGGGCATACAACTATGGCTACACCTTC.

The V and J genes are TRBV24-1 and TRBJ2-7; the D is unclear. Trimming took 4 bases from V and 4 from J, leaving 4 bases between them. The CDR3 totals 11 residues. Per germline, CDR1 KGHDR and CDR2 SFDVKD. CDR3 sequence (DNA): TGTGCCACCAGTGACCGTTACGAGCAGTACTTC. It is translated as CATSDRYEQYF.

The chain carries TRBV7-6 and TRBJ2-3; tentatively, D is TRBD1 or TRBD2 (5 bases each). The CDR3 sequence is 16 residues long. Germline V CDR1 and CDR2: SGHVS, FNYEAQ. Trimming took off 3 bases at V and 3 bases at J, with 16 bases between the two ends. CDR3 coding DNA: TGTGCCAGCAGCTTTACTGCCGGGGCCGGGACAGATACGCAGTATTTT. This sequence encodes CASSFTAGAGTDTQYF.